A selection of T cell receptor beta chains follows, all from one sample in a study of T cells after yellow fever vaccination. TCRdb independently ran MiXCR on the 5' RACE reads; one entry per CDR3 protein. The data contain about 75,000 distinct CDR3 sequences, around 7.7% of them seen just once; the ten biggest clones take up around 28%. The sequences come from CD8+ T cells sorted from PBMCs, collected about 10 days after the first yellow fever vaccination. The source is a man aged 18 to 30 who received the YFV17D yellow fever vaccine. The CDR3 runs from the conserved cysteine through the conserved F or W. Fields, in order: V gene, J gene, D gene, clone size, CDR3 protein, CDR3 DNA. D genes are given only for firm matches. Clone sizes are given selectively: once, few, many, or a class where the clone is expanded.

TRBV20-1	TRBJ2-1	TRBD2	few	CSARMHGSGEYNEQFF	TGCAGTGCTAGAATGCATGGTAGCGGGGAATACAATGAGCAGTTCTTC
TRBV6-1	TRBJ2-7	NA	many	CASSKDYEQYF	TGTGCCAGCAGTAAAGACTACGAGCAGTACTTC
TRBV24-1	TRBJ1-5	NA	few	CATSPGTASVYSNQPQHF	TGTGCCACCAGTCCCGGGACCGCCAGCGTATATAGCAATCAGCCCCAGCATTTT
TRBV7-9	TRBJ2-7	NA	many	CASSYPRLGSYEQYF	TGTGCCAGCAGCTACCCCCGCTTGGGGAGCTACGAGCAGTACTTC
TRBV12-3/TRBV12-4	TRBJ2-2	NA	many	CASKGRFGELFF	TGTGCCAGCAAAGGGCGCTTTGGGGAGCTGTTTTTT
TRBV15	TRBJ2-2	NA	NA	CATSRYEAGELFF	TGTGCCACCAGCAGGTACGAGGCCGGGGAGCTGTTTTTT
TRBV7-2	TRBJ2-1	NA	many	CASSLVGTHNEQFF	TGTGCCAGCAGCTTAGTAGGGACCCACAATGAGCAGTTCTTC
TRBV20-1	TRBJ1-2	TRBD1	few	CSAKMFGPDRVDYGYTF	TGCAGTGCTAAGATGTTCGGACCCGACAGGGTTGACTATGGCTACACCTTC
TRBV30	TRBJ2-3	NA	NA	CARDRGADTQYF	TGTGCCAGAGATAGGGGGGCAGATACGCAGTATTTT
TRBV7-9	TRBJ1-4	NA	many	CASSFPRGEKLFF	TGTGCCAGCAGCTTCCCAAGGGGGGAAAAACTGTTTTTT
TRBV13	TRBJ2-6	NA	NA	CASSALQALSGANVLTF	TGTGCCAGCAGCGCCTTACAGGCCCTCTCTGGGGCCAACGTCCTGACTTTC
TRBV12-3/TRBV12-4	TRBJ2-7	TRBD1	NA	CASSLSPGQGFEQYF	TGTGCCAGCAGTTTATCCCCGGGACAGGGATTCGAGCAGTACTTC
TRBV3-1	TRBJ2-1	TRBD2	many	CASSQEERGYNEQFF	TGTGCCAGCAGCCAAGAGGAGCGGGGATACAATGAGCAGTTCTTC
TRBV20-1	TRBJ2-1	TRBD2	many	CSARGTRGEQFF	TGCAGTGCTAGAGGGACTAGGGGTGAGCAGTTCTTC
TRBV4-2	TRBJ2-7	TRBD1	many	CASRRTGAYEQYF	TGTGCCAGCAGACGGACAGGGGCCTACGAGCAGTACTTC
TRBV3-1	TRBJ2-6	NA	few	CASSQDVGSGSSGANVLTF	TGTGCCAGCAGCCAAGATGTGGGGTCAGGCAGCTCTGGGGCCAACGTCCTGACTTTC
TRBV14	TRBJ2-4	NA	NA	CASSQWGFGGAKNIQYF	TGTGCCAGCAGCCAATGGGGGTTTGGGGGAGCCAAAAACATTCAGTACTTC
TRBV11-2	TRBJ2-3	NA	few	CASSLDQYGITDTQYF	TGTGCCAGCAGCTTAGATCAGTACGGAATCACAGATACGCAGTATTTT
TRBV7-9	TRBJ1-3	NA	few	CASSLVNTIYF	TGTGCCAGCAGCTTAGTCAACACCATATATTTT
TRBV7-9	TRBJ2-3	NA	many	CASSLGSITDTQYF	TGTGCCAGCAGCTTAGGGTCCATCACAGATACGCAGTATTTT
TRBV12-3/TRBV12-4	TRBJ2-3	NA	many	CASRSLGGTDTQYF	TGTGCCAGCAGATCCTTGGGGGGCACAGATACGCAGTATTTT
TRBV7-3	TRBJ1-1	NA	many	CASSLNDNTEAFF	TGTGCCAGCAGCCTCAATGACAACACTGAAGCTTTCTTT
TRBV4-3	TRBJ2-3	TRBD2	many	CASSQDRAPTSGGTTDTQYF	TGCGCCAGCAGCCAAGATAGAGCCCCGACTAGCGGGGGTACCACAGATACGCAGTATTTT
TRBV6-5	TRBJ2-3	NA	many	CASSYSVSDTQYF	TGTGCCAGCAGTTACTCAGTTTCAGATACGCAGTATTTT
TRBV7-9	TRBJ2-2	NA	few	CASSLRATGELFF	TGTGCCAGCAGCTTGAGGGCCACCGGGGAGCTGTTTTTT
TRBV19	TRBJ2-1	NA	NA	CATKRGNEQFF	TGTGCCACCAAAAGGGGAAATGAGCAGTTCTTC
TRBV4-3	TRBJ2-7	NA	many	CASSQDGTTYEQYF	TGCGCCAGCAGCCAAGACGGGACCACCTACGAGCAGTACTTC
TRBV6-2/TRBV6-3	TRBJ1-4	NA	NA	CASSYAVSSSNEKLFF	TGTGCCAGCAGTTATGCGGTTTCGTCGTCTAATGAAAAACTGTTTTTT
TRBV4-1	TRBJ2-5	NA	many	CASSQGGYRTGGRKETQYF	TGCGCCAGCAGCCAAGGCGGCTATCGGACGGGTGGGCGAAAAGAGACCCAGTACTTC
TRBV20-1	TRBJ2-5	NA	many	CSATQSQETQYF	TGCAGTGCTACACAATCCCAAGAGACCCAGTACTTC
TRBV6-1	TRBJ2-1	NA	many	CASRVSNEQFF	TGTGCCAGCCGAGTTTCCAATGAGCAGTTCTTC